Listed below are T cell receptor beta chains from one sample, sequenced in a study of T cells in localized non-small cell lung cancer. Here immunoSEQ multiplex PCR was the method, and the copy in TCRdb shows in-frame clones only, minus some. The table includes approximately 41,000 clones, about 88% detected once. The sequencing here drew on peripheral blood, taken before any cancer treatment. The receptors come from an older female donor with stage I squamous cell lung carcinoma. CDR3s include the opening cysteine and the closing phenylalanine or tryptophan. The D gene is left open where the match is weak. Clone sizes are given selectively: once, few, many, or a class where the clone is expanded.

j_call: TRBJ1-2; v_call: TRBV13; d_call: .; clone_size: once; cdr3_length: 17; cdr3_aa: CASSLSGRVTAGYGYTF; cdr3_nt: TGTGCCAGCAGCTTATCTGGGAGGGTGACAGCGGGCTATGGCTACACCTTC
j_call: TRBJ2-3; v_call: TRBV1; d_call: .; clone_size: once; cdr3_length: 15; cdr3_aa: CTSKGTGACTDTQYF; cdr3_nt: TGCACCAGCAAAGGGACAGGGGCTTGCACAGATACGCAGTATTTT
j_call: TRBJ2-7; v_call: TRBV30; d_call: .; clone_size: .; cdr3_length: 13; cdr3_aa: CAWRALGGLEQYF; cdr3_nt: TGTGCCTGGAGGGCTCTGGGGGGTTTAGAGCAGTACTTC
j_call: TRBJ2-4; v_call: TRBV7-9; d_call: .; clone_size: .; cdr3_length: 16; cdr3_aa: CASSLGDGLAKNIQYF; cdr3_nt: TGTGCCAGCAGCTTAGGGGACGGCCTAGCCAAAAACATTCAGTACTTC
j_call: TRBJ2-3; v_call: TRBV11-3; d_call: TRBD2; clone_size: .; cdr3_length: 14; cdr3_aa: CASSFGGESDTQYF; cdr3_nt: TGTGCCAGCAGCTTTGGGGGGGAATCAGATACGCAGTATTTT
j_call: TRBJ2-2; v_call: TRBV6-1; d_call: TRBD1; clone_size: .; cdr3_length: 15; cdr3_aa: CALYRGVGNTGELFF; cdr3_nt: TGTGCGCTCTACAGGGGGGTGGGGAACACCGGGGAGCTGTTTTTT
j_call: TRBJ2-2; v_call: TRBV2; d_call: TRBD2; clone_size: .; cdr3_length: 14; cdr3_aa: CASSKRELTGELFF; cdr3_nt: TGTGCCAGCAGTAAGCGGGAGCTCACCGGGGAGCTGTTTTTT
j_call: TRBJ1-3; v_call: TRBV15; d_call: TRBD1; clone_size: .; cdr3_length: 16; cdr3_aa: CATSRARQGKGNTIYF; cdr3_nt: TGTGCCACCAGCAGAGCCCGACAGGGAAAGGGAAACACCATATATTTT
j_call: TRBJ1-5; v_call: TRBV6-6; d_call: .; clone_size: .; cdr3_length: 14; cdr3_aa: CASSYSTNNQPQHF; cdr3_nt: TGTGCCAGCAGTTACTCCACAAACAATCAGCCCCAGCATTTT
j_call: TRBJ2-1; v_call: TRBV7-8; d_call: TRBD1; clone_size: .; cdr3_length: 14; cdr3_aa: CASSYQTGVDEQFF; cdr3_nt: TGTGCCAGCAGCTACCAGACAGGGGTCGATGAGCAGTTCTTC
j_call: TRBJ1-2; v_call: TRBV7-2; d_call: TRBD1; clone_size: .; cdr3_length: 13; cdr3_aa: CASSLGTGYGYTF; cdr3_nt: TGTGCCAGCAGCTTAGGGACAGGGTATGGCTACACCTTC
j_call: TRBJ1-4; v_call: TRBV6-6; d_call: .; clone_size: .; cdr3_length: 13; cdr3_aa: CASSYGPIEKLFF; cdr3_nt: TGTGCCAGCAGTTACGGGCCCATTGAAAAACTGTTTTTT
j_call: TRBJ2-5; v_call: TRBV7-6; d_call: .; clone_size: .; cdr3_length: 13; cdr3_aa: CASSSTGKETQYF; cdr3_nt: TGTGCCAGCAGCTCTACAGGGAAGGAGACCCAGTACTTC
j_call: TRBJ2-5; v_call: TRBV2; d_call: .; clone_size: .; cdr3_length: 12; cdr3_aa: CASMAHMETQYF; cdr3_nt: TGTGCCAGCATGGCACACATGGAGACCCAGTACTTC
j_call: TRBJ2-5; v_call: TRBV7-6; d_call: TRBD2; clone_size: .; cdr3_length: 15; cdr3_aa: CASSLFSGSWETQYF; cdr3_nt: TGTGCCAGCAGCTTGTTTAGCGGGAGTTGGGAGACCCAGTACTTC
j_call: TRBJ2-3; v_call: TRBV7-2; d_call: .; clone_size: .; cdr3_length: 14; cdr3_aa: CASSLTRSTDTQYF; cdr3_nt: TGTGCCAGCAGCTTAACTCGCAGCACAGATACGCAGTATTTT
j_call: TRBJ1-5; v_call: TRBV5-1; d_call: .; clone_size: .; cdr3_length: 15; cdr3_aa: CASSLALGSDQPQHF; cdr3_nt: TGCGCCAGCAGCTTGGCCTTGGGGTCGGATCAGCCCCAGCATTTT
j_call: TRBJ2-3; v_call: TRBV18; d_call: .; clone_size: .; cdr3_length: 14; cdr3_aa: CASSPTGVSDTQYF; cdr3_nt: TGTGCCAGCTCCCCTACGGGGGTGTCGGATACGCAGTATTTT
j_call: TRBJ2-7; v_call: TRBV6-5; d_call: .; clone_size: .; cdr3_length: 12; cdr3_aa: CASRQGPYEQYF; cdr3_nt: TGTGCCAGCAGACAGGGCCCCTACGAGCAGTACTTC
j_call: TRBJ1-5; v_call: TRBV30; d_call: TRBD1; clone_size: .; cdr3_length: 15; cdr3_aa: CAWSADRGNNQPQHF; cdr3_nt: TGTGCCTGGAGTGCCGACAGGGGAAATAATCAGCCCCAGCATTTT
j_call: TRBJ1-2; v_call: TRBV19; d_call: TRBD1; clone_size: few; cdr3_length: 12; cdr3_aa: CASSRTGYGYTF; cdr3_nt: TGTGCCAGTAGCCGGACAGGGTATGGCTACACCTTC
j_call: TRBJ2-1; v_call: TRBV6-5; d_call: TRBD2; clone_size: .; cdr3_length: 15; cdr3_aa: CASSVTSGTSTEQFF; cdr3_nt: TGTGCCAGCAGTGTGACCTCCGGGACTAGCACTGAGCAGTTCTTC
j_call: TRBJ1-2; v_call: TRBV6-1; d_call: .; clone_size: .; cdr3_length: 13; cdr3_aa: CASSEPGRYGYTF; cdr3_nt: TGTGCCAGCAGTGAACCCGGACGCTATGGCTACACCTTC
j_call: TRBJ1-2; v_call: TRBV30; d_call: .; clone_size: .; cdr3_length: 13; cdr3_aa: CAWTLGATYGYTF; cdr3_nt: TGTGCCTGGACCCTAGGGGCAACCTATGGCTACACCTTC
j_call: TRBJ2-7; v_call: TRBV5-6; d_call: .; clone_size: .; cdr3_length: 14; cdr3_aa: CASSLVGVGYEQYF; cdr3_nt: TGTGCCAGCAGCTTGGTTGGGGTGGGCTACGAGCAGTACTTC
j_call: TRBJ2-3; v_call: TRBV28; d_call: TRBD2; clone_size: .; cdr3_length: 16; cdr3_aa: CASSSLTSGGTDTQYF; cdr3_nt: TGTGCCAGCAGTTCCCTGACTAGCGGGGGCACAGATACGCAGTATTTT
j_call: TRBJ2-5; v_call: TRBV30; d_call: TRBD2; clone_size: .; cdr3_length: 15; cdr3_aa: CAWSVALAGLETQYF; cdr3_nt: TGTGCCTGGAGTGTAGCACTAGCGGGATTAGAGACCCAGTACTTC
j_call: TRBJ2-5; v_call: TRBV19; d_call: TRBD2; clone_size: .; cdr3_length: 15; cdr3_aa: CASSIDSRELETQYF; cdr3_nt: TGTGCCAGTAGTATAGATTCGCGGGAGCTTGAGACCCAGTACTTC
j_call: TRBJ1-2; v_call: TRBV6-5; d_call: .; clone_size: .; cdr3_length: 14; cdr3_aa: CASSYQDSRGGYTF; cdr3_nt: TGTGCCAGCAGTTACCAGGACAGTCGGGGTGGCTACACCTTC
j_call: TRBJ2-2; v_call: TRBV7-2; d_call: .; clone_size: .; cdr3_length: 13; cdr3_aa: CASSLVSTGELFF; cdr3_nt: TGTGCCAGCAGCTTAGTGAGCACCGGGGAGCTGTTTTTT
j_call: TRBJ1-5; v_call: TRBV11-2; d_call: .; clone_size: few; cdr3_length: 16; cdr3_aa: CASRPGGRGGCQPQHF; cdr3_nt: TGTGCCAGCAGGCCCGGGGGCAGGGGAGGTTGTCAGCCCCAGCATTTT
j_call: TRBJ1-1; v_call: TRBV7-3; d_call: .; clone_size: .; cdr3_length: 18; cdr3_aa: CASTNNPKFRGTDTEAFF; cdr3_nt: TGTGCCAGCACCAACAACCCGAAATTCAGGGGCACCGACACTGAAGCTTTCTTT
j_call: TRBJ2-1; v_call: TRBV11-2; d_call: .; clone_size: .; cdr3_length: 14; cdr3_aa: CASSLVRERHEQFF; cdr3_nt: TGTGCCAGCAGCTTAGTACGGGAGAGGCATGAGCAGTTCTTC
j_call: TRBJ1-2; v_call: TRBV7-2; d_call: TRBD1; clone_size: .; cdr3_length: 17; cdr3_aa: CASSLGDPTGGFYGYTF; cdr3_nt: TGTGCCAGCAGCTTAGGCGACCCGACAGGGGGCTTCTATGGCTACACCTTC
j_call: TRBJ1-1; v_call: TRBV18; d_call: TRBD1; clone_size: .; cdr3_length: 13; cdr3_aa: CASSQTGGTEAFF; cdr3_nt: TGTGCCAGCTCACAGACAGGGGGGACTGAAGCTTTCTTT
j_call: TRBJ2-5; v_call: TRBV27; d_call: TRBD2; clone_size: .; cdr3_length: 14; cdr3_aa: CASRSLTSGETQYF; cdr3_nt: TGTGCCAGCAGATCCCTGACTAGCGGGGAGACCCAGTACTTC
j_call: TRBJ2-1; v_call: TRBV6-5; d_call: .; clone_size: once; cdr3_length: 15; cdr3_aa: CASSWGGLGSNEQFF; cdr3_nt: TGTGCCAGCAGTTGGGGTGGGCTGGGATCCAATGAGCAGTTCTTC
j_call: TRBJ2-2; v_call: TRBV7-9; d_call: TRBD2; clone_size: .; cdr3_length: 14; cdr3_aa: CASSFSGTSGELFF; cdr3_nt: TGTGCCAGCAGCTTTAGCGGGACAAGCGGGGAGCTGTTTTTT
j_call: TRBJ2-5; v_call: TRBV27; d_call: TRBD2; clone_size: .; cdr3_length: 16; cdr3_aa: CASSSMTSGRRETQYF; cdr3_nt: TGTGCCAGCAGTTCGATGACTAGCGGGAGGCGGGAGACCCAGTACTTC
j_call: TRBJ2-1; v_call: TRBV15; d_call: .; clone_size: .; cdr3_length: 15; cdr3_aa: CATSRVAGAYNEQFF; cdr3_nt: TGTGCCACCAGCAGAGTCGCAGGGGCCTACAATGAGCAGTTCTTC
j_call: TRBJ2-5; v_call: TRBV5-1; d_call: TRBD1; clone_size: .; cdr3_length: 14; cdr3_aa: CASSARDSQETQYF; cdr3_nt: TGCGCCAGCAGCGCCCGGGACAGCCAAGAGACCCAGTACTTC
j_call: TRBJ2-3; v_call: TRBV7-9; d_call: .; clone_size: .; cdr3_length: 13; cdr3_aa: CASSVSRTDTQYF; cdr3_nt: TGTGCCAGCAGCGTTTCGCGCACAGATACGCAGTATTTT
j_call: TRBJ1-3; v_call: TRBV19; d_call: .; clone_size: .; cdr3_length: 15; cdr3_aa: CASSIYRLSGNTIYF; cdr3_nt: TGTGCCAGTAGTATTTACAGGCTCTCTGGAAACACCATATATTTT
j_call: TRBJ1-2; v_call: TRBV11-2; d_call: .; clone_size: few; cdr3_length: 13; cdr3_aa: CASSLVSSYGYTF; cdr3_nt: TGTGCCAGCAGCTTAGTTTCCAGCTATGGCTACACCTTC
j_call: TRBJ1-3; v_call: TRBV6-5; d_call: .; clone_size: .; cdr3_length: 14; cdr3_aa: CASSAHYSGNTIYF; cdr3_nt: TGTGCCAGCAGCGCACACTACTCTGGAAACACCATATATTTT